These 18 T cell receptor beta chains originate from one sample sequenced in a study of CD8+CD57+ T cells in acquired aplastic anemia. Genomic DNA, the template, was used for profiling of the TCR beta VDJ and CDR3. In TCRdb, the reads were re-called with MiXCR into one record per CDR3 protein. This table holds about 220,000 distinct CDR3 sequences, approximately 35% found once. Sequenced: sorted CD4+, CD8+, or CD8+CD57+ T cells (not recorded which) from PBMCs. The receptors derive from a human donor in good health, serving as a control.

This clonotype appeared many times. The CDR3 nucleotides are TGCAGTGCCTCCACCGACAGGGTAGTTGGAAACACCATATATTTT. It encodes CSASTDRVVGNTIYF. This chain joins TRBV20-1 and TRBJ1-3, with 7 nucleotides matching TRBD1. CDR1 and CDR2 from the germline V gene are DFQATT and SNEGSKA (reference sequence). V shed 6 bases and J 3 bases; nucleotides not matched to a gene: 11. The CDR3 consists of 15 residues.

The chain recombines TRBV5-1 with TRBJ1-5; D is possibly TRBD1 (6 bases). Trimming cost V 1 base and J 7 bases, with 12 bases left between them. This CDR3 has 14 amino acids. Germline V CDR1 and CDR2: SGHRS, YFSETQ. In DNA, the CDR3 is TGCGCCAGCAGCTTGACCGGACAGAGCCAGCCCCAGCATTTT. Translation gives CASSLTGQSQPQHF. Supplemented by reference TRBV5-1 and TRBJ1-5, the full variable domain reads KAGVTQTPRYLIKTRGQQVTLSCSPISGHRSVSWYQQTPGQGLQFLFEYFSETQRNKGNFPGRFSGRQFSNSRSEMNVSTLELGDSALYLCASSLTGQSQPQHFGDGTRLSIL.

V gene TRBV2 combines with J gene TRBJ1-5; unclear D gene. Germline CDR1 is SNHLY and CDR2 is FYNNEI. Trimming took off 4 bases at V and 0 bases at J, with 7 bases between the two ends. CDR3 length: 14 residues. The CDR3 is CASSVGLSNQPQHF. The CDR3 coding sequence is TGTGCCAGCAGTGTAGGTCTTAGCAATCAGCCCCAGCATTTT.

As regards this clonotype: Because the CDR3 is missing its conserved closing phenylalanine or tryptophan, this is likely a read error. The V and J genes are TRBV6-5 and TRBJ1-2; D remains unclear. CDR1 and CDR2 from the germline V gene are MNHEY and SVGAGI. Trimming removed 4 bases from V and 5 bases from J, with 11 bases in between. CDR3 length equals 13 residues. The CDR3 sequence is CASSSFLGYGYTL. The CDR3 DNA sequence: TGTGCCAGCAGTTCCTTTCTTGGGTATGGCTACACCCTC.

On this clonotype: The conserved closing phenylalanine or tryptophan is absent in this CDR3, likely reflecting a read error. CDR3 in amino acids: CANSLAHRVNGYTL. The CDR3, as DNA: TGTGCCAACAGCTTGGCCCACAGGGTGAATGGCTACACCCTC. V and J are TRBV5-5 and TRBJ1-2, with D possibly being TRBD1 (6 bases). The CDR3 runs to 14 residues. The germline CDR1 and CDR2 sequences are SGHKS and YYEKEE (reference sequence).

V usage is TRBV7-8 and J usage is TRBJ2-3; 7 nucleotides line up with TRBD2. CDR1 and CDR2 (germline): SGHVS, FQNEAQ. The V and J ends lost 1 base and 4 bases, in that order; junction bases with no gene match: 2. The CDR3 has 14 residues. The DNA of the CDR3 is TGTGCCAGCAGCTTAGGACTAGCCTCAGATACGCAGTATTTT. Protein sequence: CASSLGLASDTQYF.

This clonotype occurred once. A clone one base away is much larger, so this may be a read error. The V gene is TRBV6-1, the J gene TRBJ1-2; the match to TRBD1 covers 12 bases. Germline V lookup: CDR1 MNHNS, CDR2 SASEGT. The CDR3 totals 17 residues. CDR3: CASSGGPGQGANYGCTF. CDR3 nucleotides: TGTGCCAGCAGTGGCGGACCGGGACAGGGGGCTAACTATGGCTGCACCTTC.

Ten or more counts support this clonotype. V and J are TRBV19 and TRBJ2-1; TRBD1 is a possible D gene (6 bases). V was pared by 3 bases and J by 0 bases, with 6 bases between. CDR3 size: 14 residues. CDR1 is LNHDA, CDR2 SQIVND, per germline (reference sequence). CDR3 in amino acids: CASSMDSSYNEQFF. CDR3 bases: TGTGCCAGTAGTATGGACAGCTCCTACAATGAGCAGTTCTTC.

As regards this clonotype: With a much larger clone just one base away, this may be a read error. Since the CDR3 does not end with the conserved phenylalanine or tryptophan, this likely comes from a read error. The J gene is TRBJ2-1, the V gene TRBV20-1; 13 nucleotides align to TRBD2. CDR1 and CDR2 (germline): DFQATT, SNEGSKA (reference sequence). The CDR3 contains 13 residues. The CDR3 here is CSAGLAGYNEQFL. CDR3 bases: TGCAGCGCGGGACTAGCGGGGTACAATGAGCAGTTCCTC.

The V and J genes are TRBV10-1 and TRBJ1-2, with D unresolved. The CDR3 runs 12 residues. Germline V gene data show CDR1 as WNHNN and CDR2 as SYGVQD (reference sequence). Trimming left V 11 bases short and J 6 bases short, with 16 bases between. The CDR3 region is CACRKDPHGYTF. CDR3 bases: TGCGCCTGCCGTAAGGACCCGCATGGCTACACCTTC.

This clonotype appeared many times. J is TRBJ1-5 and V is TRBV19; 8 bases match TRBD1. Germline V gives CDR1 LNHDA, CDR2 SQIVND (reference sequence). CDR3 size: 16 residues. Trimming removed 6 bases from V and 0 bases from J; junction bases left unmatched: 7. The CDR3 DNA reads as TGTGCCAGTAGAATGGACAGGGAAGTTAGCAATCAGCCCCAGCATTTT. Amino acids: CASRMDREVSNQPQHF.

This clonotype was found many times. V usage is TRBV2 and J usage is TRBJ2-5; 11 bases are shared with TRBD1. Per the germline V gene, CDR1 is SNHLY and CDR2 is FYNNEI. The length of the CDR3 is 16 residues. The V and J ends lost 1 base and 5 bases, in that order; junction bases with no gene match: 6. CDR3 amino acids: CASSEGDRGSGETQYF. CDR3 DNA sequence: TGTGCCAGCAGTGAAGGGGACAGGGGGTCGGGGGAGACCCAGTACTTC.

In this sample, this clonotype turned up many times. The chain links TRBV7-3 to TRBJ2-3; 8 bases are a match to TRBD1. CDR3 size: 16 residues. In germline, CDR1 is SGHTA, CDR2 FQGTGA. The V gene end was trimmed by 5 bases and the J gene end by 5 bases; junction bases not matched to a gene: 12. DNA of the CDR3: TGTGCCAGCAGCCGAAGTCCAGGGGGCGCAGTAGATACGCAGTATTTT. Translating it yields CASSRSPGGAVDTQYF.

This clonotype showed up just once. Compared with germline, one end of the junction differs, possibly owing to a read error. The chain carries TRBV2 and TRBJ1-2; 7 bases line up with TRBD1. There are 13 residues in the CDR3. The germline CDR1 and CDR2 sequences are SNHLY and FYNNEI. The CDR3 nucleotides read TGTGCCAACAGTAGGGGAACAGGGGCTGGCTACACCTTC. Residues: CANSRGTGAGYTF.

The rearrangement joins TRBV6-1 to TRBJ1-5; tentative D call: TRBD1 (6 bases). Germline V lookup: CDR1 MNHNS, CDR2 SASEGT. The CDR3 spans 14 residues. Between the trimmed V and J ends, which lost 3 bases and 4 bases, there was a span of 10 bases. CDR3 region: CASSEWGTNQPQHF. The CDR3 region has the DNA TGTGCCAGCAGTGAGTGGGGGACAAATCAGCCCCAGCATTTT.

This clonotype has a count of ten or more. The rearrangement joins TRBV5-1 to TRBJ2-3, with a tentative D call TRBD2 (7 bases). V was trimmed by 6 bases and J by 0 bases, leaving 17 bases between them. This CDR3 comprises 16 residues. Germline V gives CDR1 SGHRS, CDR2 YFSETQ. Here the CDR3 DNA reads TGCGCCAGCACTCCTTGGGGGGGGGCCAGCACAGATACGCAGTATTTT. Residues: CASTPWGGASTDTQYF.

This chain connects TRBV10-3 to TRBJ2-7; the D gene is possibly TRBD1 (6 bases). Germline CDR1 ENHRY, CDR2 SYGVKD. This CDR3 contains 15 residues. Trimming left V 3 bases short and J 3 bases short, with 15 bases between. CDR3 loop: CAISDLIGQLYEQYF. Written as DNA, the CDR3 is TGTGCCATCAGTGATTTAATCGGACAGCTCTACGAGCAGTACTTC.

This clonotype was found a few times. V usage is TRBV12-3 or TRBV12-4 and J usage is TRBJ1-2; 9 bases match TRBD1. CDR3 size: 13 residues. The ends lost 6 bases at V and 7 bases at J; junction bases unmatched: 6. CDR3 region: CASSEGQGRGYTF. The CDR3 coding sequence is TGTGCCAGCAGCGAGGGACAGGGTCGTGGCTACACCTTC.